These 13 T cell receptor beta chains originate from one sample sequenced in a study of OX40 agonist ivuxolimab in advanced cancers. Clones were read by immunoSEQ multiplex PCR, and TCRdb kept only the in-frame ones, dropping some. In the table there are roughly 76,000 clones, 80% to 95% of which are singletons. Material: CD4+ or CD8+ T cells sorted from blood, obtained in a trial of the OX40 agonist ivuxolimab. Receptors were obtained from an adult with an advanced solid tumor such as melanoma, head and neck, liver or kidney cancer.

The count of this clone is one. The gene calls are TRBV21-1 and TRBJ1-5; the table's D call TRBD1 went unverified against the DNA. TRBV21-1 is recorded as a pseudogene. The length of the CDR3 is 16 residues. This chain's CDR3 is CASSKARRQRNQPQHF. CDR3 sequence (DNA): TGTGCCAGCAGCAAAGCGAGGAGACAGCGCAATCAGCCCCAGCATTTT.

The chain carries TRBV19 and TRBJ2-1; 9 bases align to TRBD2. The CDR3 loop spans 16 amino acids. Trimming took 4 bases from V and 5 from J; bases not matched to a gene: 9. CDR1 LNHDA and CDR2 SQIVND come from the germline V gene (reference sequence). The CDR3 reads CASSRGLAGYNNEQFF. In DNA, the CDR3 is TGTGCCAGTAGTAGGGGGCTAGCGGGATATAACAATGAGCAGTTCTTC.

This chain links TRBV7-8 with TRBJ2-1, with no clear D. This CDR3 comprises 15 residues. Trimming cost V 4 bases and J 9 bases, with 19 bases left between them. Germline loops: CDR1 SGHVS, CDR2 FQNEAQ. Written as DNA, the CDR3 is TGTGCCAGCAGCTGGGTCCCGGAAGGGCGGTCTGAGCAGTTCTTC. It is translated as CASSWVPEGRSEQFF.

The chain joins TRBV11-2 to TRBJ1-4; D unresolved. The V and J ends lost 0 bases and 7 bases respectively, with 9 bases between them. The CDR3 runs to 14 residues. The germline gives CDR1 SGHAT, CDR2 FQNNGV. CDR3 sequence reads: CASSLDPGSEKLFF. In DNA, the CDR3 is TGTGCCAGCAGCTTAGATCCGGGCAGTGAAAAACTGTTTTTT.

The chain couples TRBV5-6 to TRBJ1-3; D is uncertain. This CDR3 has 15 residues. CDR1 SGHDT and CDR2 YYEEEE come from the germline V gene. The ends were cut back, 0 bases at V and 8 bases at J, with 15 bases in the middle. The CDR3 sequence is CASSLALSEGDTIYF. In nucleotides, the CDR3 is TGTGCCAGCAGCTTGGCTCTCAGCGAGGGTGACACCATATATTTT.

CDR3 DNA: TGTGCCAACGAGGGGGTTGAGGGGGAGCAGTACTTC. It encodes CANEGVEGEQYF. The chain employs TRBV7-2 and TRBJ2-7; maybe TRBD1 (6 bases). The CDR3 loop spans 12 amino acids. V lost 10 bases and J 7 bases, leaving 17 bases between the germline ends. CDR1 is SGHTA, CDR2 FQGNSA, per germline.

Of note for this clone: One end of the junction is discordant with germline, which a read error may explain. V usage is TRBV20-1 and J usage is TRBJ2-7; TRBD1 might be the D (6 bases). The germline V gene has CDR1 DFQATT and CDR2 SNEGSKA (reference sequence). CDR3 length equals 8 residues. DNA for the CDR3: TGCAGTGCAGATGACAGGTCCTTC. Its protein is CSADDRSF.

The count of this clone is one. This chain connects TRBV11-2 to TRBJ1-3; TRBD1 matches 7 bases. V lost 5 bases, J lost 0 bases, and 10 bases stayed unmatched. In germline, CDR1 is SGHAT, CDR2 FQNNGV. The CDR3 has 17 amino acids. As DNA, the CDR3 is TGTGCCAGCAGCACCTGGGACAGCCCGTCCTCTGGAAACACCATATATTTT. Its protein is CASSTWDSPSSGNTIYF.

The CDR3 region has the DNA TGTGCCAGCAGCGTAGACGGGGGGCAACGGGATCAGTACTTC. Translation gives CASSVDGGQRDQYF. The rearrangement joins TRBV9 to TRBJ2-4; tentative D call: TRBD2 (7 bases). CDR3 length: 14 residues. From germline, CDR1 is SGDLS and CDR2 YYNGEE. Trimming stripped 0 bases from V and 12 bases from J, with 16 bases between.

This clone has more than one count but fewer than ten. The V call is TRBV27, the J call TRBJ2-7, with 9 nucleotides matching TRBD2. The CDR3 loop spans 15 amino acids. The junction had 5 bases not matched to a gene; V was cut back by 3 bases and J by 2 bases. Germline V gene lookup returns CDR1 MNHEY and CDR2 SMNVEV (reference sequence). CDR3 DNA: TGTGCCAGCAGTTTTTTAGCGGGGGAGACCTACGAGCAGTACTTC. Translating gives CASSFLAGETYEQYF.

The chain carries TRBV5-1 and TRBJ2-5, with 8 bases aligning to TRBD1. The CDR3 loop spans 14 amino acids. Looked up from germline, CDR1 is SGHRS and CDR2 is YFSETQ. Trimming removed 4 bases from V and 4 bases from J; junction bases left unmatched: 6. The CDR3 nucleotides are TGCGCCAGCAGCCAAGCAGGGGGCGGAGAGACCCAGTACTTC. It yields the protein CASSQAGGGETQYF.

The CDR3 nucleotides read TGTGCCAGCAGTGAATCTCCAGGGTGGTCGAATGGCTACACCTTC. It translates to CASSESPGWSNGYTF. The chain links TRBV25-1 to TRBJ1-2, with D perhaps matching TRBD1 (5 bases). This CDR3 region has 15 residues. Trimming shortened V by 1 base and J by 6 bases, and 15 bases separated the two germline ends. Germline V gene data show CDR1 as MGHDK and CDR2 as SYGVNS.

The chain joins TRBV4-1 to TRBJ1-4; D is possibly TRBD1 (5 bases). V was trimmed by 0 bases and J by 2 bases, leaving 13 bases between them. Germline loops: CDR1 MGHRA, CDR2 YSYEKL. The CDR3 is 17 residues long. CDR3 coding DNA: TGCGCCAGCAGCCAAGAGGCCGGGGGGGAGACTAATGAAAAACTGTTTTTT. As protein: CASSQEAGGETNEKLFF.